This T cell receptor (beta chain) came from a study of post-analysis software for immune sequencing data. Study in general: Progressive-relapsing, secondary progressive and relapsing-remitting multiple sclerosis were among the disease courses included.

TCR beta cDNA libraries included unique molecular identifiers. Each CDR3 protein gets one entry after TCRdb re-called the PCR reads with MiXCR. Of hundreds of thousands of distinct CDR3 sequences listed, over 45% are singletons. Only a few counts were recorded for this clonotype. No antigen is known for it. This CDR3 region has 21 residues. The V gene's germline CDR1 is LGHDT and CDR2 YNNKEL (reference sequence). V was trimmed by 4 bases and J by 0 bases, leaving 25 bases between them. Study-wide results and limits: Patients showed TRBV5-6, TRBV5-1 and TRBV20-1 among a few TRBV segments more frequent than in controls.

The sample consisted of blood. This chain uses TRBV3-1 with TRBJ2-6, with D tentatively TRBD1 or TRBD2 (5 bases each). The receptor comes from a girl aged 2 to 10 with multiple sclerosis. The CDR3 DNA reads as TGTGCCAGCAGCCCGCCGGGGCTTCACAGGACTCTCCGCTCTGGGGCCAACGTCCTGACTTTC. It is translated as CASSPPGLHRTLRSGANVLTF.